This T cell receptor (beta chain) was recovered during a study of control samples from healthy donors and cancer patients. The trim removed 2 bases at V and 6 bases at J, leaving 6 bases unmatched. The CDR3 covers 15 residues. Germline loops: CDR1 SGHTA, CDR2 FQGTGA. TCRdb's table, derived via immunoSEQ multiplex PCR, lists solely in-frame clones and lacks some. This table has roughly 130,000 clones, approximately 90% appearing once. The sample was blood. This sequence was found in a man younger than 35 in good health. The gene calls are TRBV7-3 and TRBJ2-1; 8 nucleotides line up with TRBD2. The CDR3 nucleotides are TGTGCCAGCAGCTTATACGGGGGGGCCTCCAATGAGCAGTTCTTC. It yields the protein CASSLYGGASNEQFF.